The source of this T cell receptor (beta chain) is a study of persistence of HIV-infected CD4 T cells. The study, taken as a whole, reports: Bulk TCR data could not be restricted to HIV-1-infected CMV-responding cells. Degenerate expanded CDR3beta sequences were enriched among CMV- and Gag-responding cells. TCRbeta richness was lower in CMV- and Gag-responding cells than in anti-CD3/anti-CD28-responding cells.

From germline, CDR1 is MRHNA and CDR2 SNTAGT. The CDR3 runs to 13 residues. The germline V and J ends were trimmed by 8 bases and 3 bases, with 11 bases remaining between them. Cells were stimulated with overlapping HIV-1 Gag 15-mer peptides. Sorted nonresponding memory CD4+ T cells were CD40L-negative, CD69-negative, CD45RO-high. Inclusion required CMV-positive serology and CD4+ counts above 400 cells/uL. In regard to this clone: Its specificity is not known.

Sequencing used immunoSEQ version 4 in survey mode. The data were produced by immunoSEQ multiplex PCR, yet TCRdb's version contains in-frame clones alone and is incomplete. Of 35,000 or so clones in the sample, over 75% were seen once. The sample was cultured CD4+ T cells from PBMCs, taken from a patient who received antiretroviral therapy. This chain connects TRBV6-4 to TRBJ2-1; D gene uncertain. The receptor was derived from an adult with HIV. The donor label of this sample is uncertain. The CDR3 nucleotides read TGTGCCAGCCGAGGAGAGGACTACAATGAGCAGTTCTTC. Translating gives CASRGEDYNEQFF.